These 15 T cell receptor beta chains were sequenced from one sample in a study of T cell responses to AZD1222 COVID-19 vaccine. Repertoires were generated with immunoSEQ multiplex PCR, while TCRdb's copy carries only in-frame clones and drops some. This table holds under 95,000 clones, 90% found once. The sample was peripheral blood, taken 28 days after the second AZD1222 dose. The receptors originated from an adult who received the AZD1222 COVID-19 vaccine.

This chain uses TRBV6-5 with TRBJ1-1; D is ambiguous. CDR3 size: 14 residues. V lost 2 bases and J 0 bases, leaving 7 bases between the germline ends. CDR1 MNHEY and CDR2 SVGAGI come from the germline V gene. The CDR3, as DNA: TGTGCCAGCAGTTACGGGCGGTTGAACACTGAAGCTTTCTTT. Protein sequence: CASSYGRLNTEAFF.

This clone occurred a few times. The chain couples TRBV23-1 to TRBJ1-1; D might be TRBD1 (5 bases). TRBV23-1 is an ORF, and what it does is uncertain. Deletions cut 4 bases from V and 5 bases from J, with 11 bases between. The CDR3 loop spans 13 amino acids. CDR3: CASSPGGGTEAFF. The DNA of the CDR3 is TGCGCCAGCAGTCCGGGGGGTGGGACTGAAGCTTTCTTT.

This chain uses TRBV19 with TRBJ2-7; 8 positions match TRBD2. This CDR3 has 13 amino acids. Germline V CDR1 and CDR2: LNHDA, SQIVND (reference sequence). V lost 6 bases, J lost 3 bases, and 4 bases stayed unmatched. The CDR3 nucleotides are TGTGCCAGTAGCCCCGCGGGAGGCTACGAGCAGTACTTC. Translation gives CASSPAGGYEQYF.

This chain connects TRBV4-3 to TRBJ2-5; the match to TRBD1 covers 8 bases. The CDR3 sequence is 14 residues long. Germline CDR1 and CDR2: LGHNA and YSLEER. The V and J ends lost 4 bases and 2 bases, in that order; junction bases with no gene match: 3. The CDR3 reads CASSLWTGQETQYF. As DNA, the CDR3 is TGCGCCAGCAGCCTCTGGACAGGGCAAGAGACCCAGTACTTC.

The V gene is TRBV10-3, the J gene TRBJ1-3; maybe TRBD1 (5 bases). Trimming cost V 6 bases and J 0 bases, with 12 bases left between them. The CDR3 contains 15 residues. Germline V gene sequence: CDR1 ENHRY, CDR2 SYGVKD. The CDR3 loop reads CAISRELGSGNTIYF. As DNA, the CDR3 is TGTGCCATCAGCAGGGAGCTGGGCTCTGGAAACACCATATATTTT.

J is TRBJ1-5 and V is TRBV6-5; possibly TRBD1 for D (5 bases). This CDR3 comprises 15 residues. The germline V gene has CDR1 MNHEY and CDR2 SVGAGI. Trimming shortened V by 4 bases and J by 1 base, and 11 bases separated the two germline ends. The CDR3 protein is CASSSGAVSNQPQHF. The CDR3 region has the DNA TGTGCCAGCAGTTCTGGGGCGGTAAGCAATCAGCCCCAGCATTTT.

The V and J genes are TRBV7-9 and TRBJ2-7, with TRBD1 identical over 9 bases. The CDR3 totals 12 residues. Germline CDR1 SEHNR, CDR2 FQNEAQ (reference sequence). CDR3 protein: CAGRGDRDEQYF. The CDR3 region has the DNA TGTGCTGGGCGCGGGGACAGGGACGAGCAGTACTTC.

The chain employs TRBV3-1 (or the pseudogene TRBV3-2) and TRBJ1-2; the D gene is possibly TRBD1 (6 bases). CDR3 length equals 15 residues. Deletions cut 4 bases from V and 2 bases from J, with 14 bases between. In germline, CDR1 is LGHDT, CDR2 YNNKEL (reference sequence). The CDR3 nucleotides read TGTGCCAGCAGCCCGAGACAGGACTTAAACTATGGCTACACCTTC. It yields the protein CASSPRQDLNYGYTF.

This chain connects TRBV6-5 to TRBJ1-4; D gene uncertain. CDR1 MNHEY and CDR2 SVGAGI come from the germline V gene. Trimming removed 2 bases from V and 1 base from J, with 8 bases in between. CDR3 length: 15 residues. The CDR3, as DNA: TGTGCCAGCAGTTACAACCGGCGAACTAATGAAAAACTGTTTTTT. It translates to CASSYNRRTNEKLFF.

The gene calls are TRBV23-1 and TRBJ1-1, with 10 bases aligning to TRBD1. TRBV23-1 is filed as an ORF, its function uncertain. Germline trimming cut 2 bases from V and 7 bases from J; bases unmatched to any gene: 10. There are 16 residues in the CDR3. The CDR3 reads CASSQLRQGAGSEAFF. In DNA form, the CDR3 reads TGCGCCAGCAGTCAACTAAGACAGGGGGCAGGTAGTGAAGCTTTCTTT.

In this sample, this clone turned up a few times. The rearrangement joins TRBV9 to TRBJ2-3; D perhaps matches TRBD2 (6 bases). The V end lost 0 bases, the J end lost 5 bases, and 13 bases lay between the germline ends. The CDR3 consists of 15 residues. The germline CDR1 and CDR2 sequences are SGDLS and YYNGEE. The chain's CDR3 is CASSVGGSGGDTQYF. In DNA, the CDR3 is TGTGCCAGCAGCGTAGGTGGTAGCGGAGGAGATACGCAGTATTTT.

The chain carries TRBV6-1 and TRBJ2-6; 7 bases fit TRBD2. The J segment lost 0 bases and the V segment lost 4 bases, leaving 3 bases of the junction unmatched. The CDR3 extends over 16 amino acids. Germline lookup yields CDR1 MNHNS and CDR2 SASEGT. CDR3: CASSVGRDSGANVLTF. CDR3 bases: TGTGCCAGCAGTGTGGGGAGGGACTCTGGGGCCAACGTCCTGACTTTC.

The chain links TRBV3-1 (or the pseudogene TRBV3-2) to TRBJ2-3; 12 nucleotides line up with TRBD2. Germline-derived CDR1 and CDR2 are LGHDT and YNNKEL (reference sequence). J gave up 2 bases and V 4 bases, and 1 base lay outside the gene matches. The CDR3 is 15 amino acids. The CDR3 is CASSRTSGDTDTQYF. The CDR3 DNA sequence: TGTGCCAGCAGCCGGACTAGCGGGGACACAGATACGCAGTATTTT.

CDR3 nucleotide sequence: TGTGCCAGCAGCTTAAGGGGCAGGGTTAGGCTTGAGGACTATGGCTACACCTTC. This gives the protein CASSLRGRVRLEDYGYTF. The chain links TRBV7-2 to TRBJ1-2, with a tentative D call TRBD1 (5 bases). Germline V gene sequence: CDR1 SGHTA, CDR2 FQGNSA. V was trimmed by 2 bases and J by 3 bases, leaving 22 bases between them. The CDR3 is 18 residues long. The complete variable domain, with remaining parts taken from reference TRBV7-2 and TRBJ1-2, reads GAGVSQSPSNKVTEKGKDVELRCDPISGHTALYWYRQSLGQGLEFLIYFQGNSAPDKSGLPSDRFSAERTGGSVSTLTIQRTQQEDSAVYLCASSLRGRVRLEDYGYTFGSGTRLTVV.

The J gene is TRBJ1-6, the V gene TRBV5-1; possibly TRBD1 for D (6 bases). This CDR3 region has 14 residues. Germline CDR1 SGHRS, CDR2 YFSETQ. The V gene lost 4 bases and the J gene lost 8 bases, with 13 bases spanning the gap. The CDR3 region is CASSRNREYSPLHF. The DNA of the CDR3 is TGCGCCAGCAGCAGAAACAGGGAGTATTCACCCCTCCACTTT.